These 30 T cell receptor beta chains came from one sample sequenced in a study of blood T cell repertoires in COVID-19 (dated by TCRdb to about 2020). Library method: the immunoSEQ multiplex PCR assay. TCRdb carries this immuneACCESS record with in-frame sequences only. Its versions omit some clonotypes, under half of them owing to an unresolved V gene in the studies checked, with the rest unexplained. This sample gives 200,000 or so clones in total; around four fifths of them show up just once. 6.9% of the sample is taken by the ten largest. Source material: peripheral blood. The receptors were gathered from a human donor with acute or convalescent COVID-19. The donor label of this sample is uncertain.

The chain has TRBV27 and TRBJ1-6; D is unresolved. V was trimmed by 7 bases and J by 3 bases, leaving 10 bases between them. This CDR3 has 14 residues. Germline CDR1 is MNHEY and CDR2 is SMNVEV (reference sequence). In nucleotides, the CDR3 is TGTGCCAGCACCACAAGAAACTATAATTCACCCCTCCACTTT. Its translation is CASTTRNYNSPLHF.

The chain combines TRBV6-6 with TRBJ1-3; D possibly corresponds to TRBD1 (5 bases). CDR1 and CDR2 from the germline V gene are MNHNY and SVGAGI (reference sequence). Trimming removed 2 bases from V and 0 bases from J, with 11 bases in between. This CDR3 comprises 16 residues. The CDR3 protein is CASSYGGVLSGNTIYF. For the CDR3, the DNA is TGTGCCAGCAGTTACGGAGGGGTCCTCTCTGGAAACACCATATATTTT.

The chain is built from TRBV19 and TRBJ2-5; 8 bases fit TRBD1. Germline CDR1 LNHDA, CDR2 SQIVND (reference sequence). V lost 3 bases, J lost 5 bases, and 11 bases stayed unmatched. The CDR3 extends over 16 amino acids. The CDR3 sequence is CASSISGQGDWETQYF. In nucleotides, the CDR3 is TGTGCCAGTAGTATCTCAGGACAGGGAGATTGGGAGACCCAGTACTTC.

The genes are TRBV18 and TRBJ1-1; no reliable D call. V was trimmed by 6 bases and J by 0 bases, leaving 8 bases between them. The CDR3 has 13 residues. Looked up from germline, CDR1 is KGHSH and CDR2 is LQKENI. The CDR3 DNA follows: TGTGCCAGCTCGTTCGTCTTGAACACTGAAGCTTTCTTT. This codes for CASSFVLNTEAFF.

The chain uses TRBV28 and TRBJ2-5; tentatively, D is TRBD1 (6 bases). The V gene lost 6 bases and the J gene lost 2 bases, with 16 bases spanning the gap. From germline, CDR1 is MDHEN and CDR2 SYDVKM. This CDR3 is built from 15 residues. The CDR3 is CASRQTGLAQETQYF. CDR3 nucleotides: TGTGCCAGCAGACAGACAGGATTGGCTCAAGAGACCCAGTACTTC.

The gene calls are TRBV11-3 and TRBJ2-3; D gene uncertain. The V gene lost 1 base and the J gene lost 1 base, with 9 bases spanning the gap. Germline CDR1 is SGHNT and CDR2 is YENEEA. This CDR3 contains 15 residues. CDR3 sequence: CASSLGRVGTDTQYF. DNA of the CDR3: TGTGCCAGCAGCTTAGGAAGAGTCGGCACAGATACGCAGTATTTT.

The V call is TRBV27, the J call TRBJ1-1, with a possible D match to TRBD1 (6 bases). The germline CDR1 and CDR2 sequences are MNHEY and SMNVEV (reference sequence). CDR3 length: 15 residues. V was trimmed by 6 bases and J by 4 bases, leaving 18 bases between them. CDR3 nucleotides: TGTGCCAGCAGCAATTACAGGGAAGGGGGCACTGAAGCTTTCTTT. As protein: CASSNYREGGTEAFF.

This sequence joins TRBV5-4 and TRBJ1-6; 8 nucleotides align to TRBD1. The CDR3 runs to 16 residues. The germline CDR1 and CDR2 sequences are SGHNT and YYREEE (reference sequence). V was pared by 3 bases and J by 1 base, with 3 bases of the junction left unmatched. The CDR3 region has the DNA TGTGCCAGCAGCTCGGACAGGGAATCCTATAATTCACCCCTCCACTTT. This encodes CASSSDRESYNSPLHF.

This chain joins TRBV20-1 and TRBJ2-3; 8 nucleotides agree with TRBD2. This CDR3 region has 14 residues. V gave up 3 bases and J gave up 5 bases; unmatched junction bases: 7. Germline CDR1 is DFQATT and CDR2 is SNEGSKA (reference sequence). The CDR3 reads CSASRREGLDTQYF. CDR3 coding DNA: TGCAGTGCTAGTAGACGGGAGGGCTTAGATACGCAGTATTTT.

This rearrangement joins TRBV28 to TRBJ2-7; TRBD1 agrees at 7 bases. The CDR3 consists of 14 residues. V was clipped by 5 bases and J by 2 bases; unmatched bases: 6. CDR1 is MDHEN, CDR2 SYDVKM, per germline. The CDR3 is CASSPGTETYEQYF. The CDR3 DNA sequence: TGTGCCAGCAGTCCAGGGACAGAGACCTACGAGCAGTACTTC. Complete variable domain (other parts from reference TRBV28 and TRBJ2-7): DVKVTQSSRYLVKRTGEKVFLECVQDMDHENMFWYRQDPGLGLRLIYFSYDVKMKEKGDIPEGYSVSREKKERFSLILESASTNQTSMYLCASSPGTETYEQYFGPGTRLTVT.

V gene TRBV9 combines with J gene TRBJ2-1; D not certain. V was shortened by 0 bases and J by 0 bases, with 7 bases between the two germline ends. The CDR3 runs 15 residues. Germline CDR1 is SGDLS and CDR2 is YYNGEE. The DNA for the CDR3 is TGTGCCAGCAGCGTAGGGAGCAGCTCCTACAATGAGCAGTTCTTC. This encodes CASSVGSSSYNEQFF.

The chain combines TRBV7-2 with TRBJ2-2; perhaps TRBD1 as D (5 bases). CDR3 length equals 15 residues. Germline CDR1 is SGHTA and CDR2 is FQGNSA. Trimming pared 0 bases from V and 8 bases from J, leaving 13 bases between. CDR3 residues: CASSLAGRASGELFF. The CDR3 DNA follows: TGTGCCAGCAGCTTAGCCGGCAGGGCCTCAGGGGAGCTGTTTTTT.

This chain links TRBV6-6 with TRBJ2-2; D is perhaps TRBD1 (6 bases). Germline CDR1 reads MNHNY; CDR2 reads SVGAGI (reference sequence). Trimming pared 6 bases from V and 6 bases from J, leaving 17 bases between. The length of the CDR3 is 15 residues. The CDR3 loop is CASRRTTEGAGELFF. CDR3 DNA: TGTGCCAGCAGGCGAACTACTGAGGGGGCCGGGGAGCTGTTTTTT.

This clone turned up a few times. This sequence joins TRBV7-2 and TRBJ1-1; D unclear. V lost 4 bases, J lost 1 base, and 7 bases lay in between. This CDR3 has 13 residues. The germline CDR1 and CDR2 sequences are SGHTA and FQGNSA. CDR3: CASSSERNTEAFF. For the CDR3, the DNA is TGTGCCAGCAGCTCCGAGCGGAACACTGAAGCTTTCTTT.

The CDR3 region has the DNA TGTGCCAGCAGCGTAGTCTCGATTGGAGGTACGCAGTATTTT. Protein product: CASSVVSIGGTQYF. The V call is TRBV9, the J call TRBJ2-3, with D possibly TRBD2 on 5 matching bases. The CDR3 loop spans 14 amino acids. The germline CDR1 and CDR2 sequences are SGDLS and YYNGEE. V was shortened by 0 bases and J by 8 bases, with 13 bases between the two germline ends.

CDR3 DNA: TGTGCCAGCAGCAAAAAAGGGCGGGATAGCAATGAGCAGTTCTTC. Its translation is CASSKKGRDSNEQFF. The chain couples TRBV21-1 to TRBJ2-1; the D call TRBD2 from the table was never checked on the DNA. TRBV21-1 is annotated as a pseudogene. The CDR3 has 15 residues.

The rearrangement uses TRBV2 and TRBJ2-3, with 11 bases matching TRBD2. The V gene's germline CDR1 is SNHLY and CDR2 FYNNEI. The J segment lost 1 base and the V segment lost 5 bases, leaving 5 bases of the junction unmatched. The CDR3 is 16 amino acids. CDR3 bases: TGTGCCAGCAGTCGACTAGCGGGGAAGGGCACAGATACGCAGTATTTT. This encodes CASSRLAGKGTDTQYF.

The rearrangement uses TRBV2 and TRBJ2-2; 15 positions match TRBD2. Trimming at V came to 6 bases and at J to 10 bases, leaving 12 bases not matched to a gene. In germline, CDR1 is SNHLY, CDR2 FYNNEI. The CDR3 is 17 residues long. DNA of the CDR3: TGTGCCAGCAGACGGACTAGCGGGAGGGCCGGTTCCGAGGAGCTGTTTTTT. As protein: CASRRTSGRAGSEELFF. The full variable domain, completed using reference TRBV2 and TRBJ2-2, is EPEVTQTPSHQVTQMGQEVILRCVPISNHLYFYWYRQILGQKVEFLVSFYNNEISEKSEIFDDQFSVERPDGSNFTLKIRSTKLEDSAMYFCASRRTSGRAGSEELFFGEGSRLTVL.

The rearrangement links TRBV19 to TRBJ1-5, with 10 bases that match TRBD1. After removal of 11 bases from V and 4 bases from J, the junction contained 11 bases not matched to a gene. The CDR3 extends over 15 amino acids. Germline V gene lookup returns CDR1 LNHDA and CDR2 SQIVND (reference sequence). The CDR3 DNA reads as TGTGCCTCTGGGCGGACAGGGGGGTCTAATCAGCCCCAGCATTTT. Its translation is CASGRTGGSNQPQHF.

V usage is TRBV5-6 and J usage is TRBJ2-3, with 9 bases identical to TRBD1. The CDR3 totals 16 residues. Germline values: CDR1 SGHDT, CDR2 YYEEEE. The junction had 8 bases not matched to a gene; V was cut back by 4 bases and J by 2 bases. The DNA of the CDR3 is TGTGCCAGCAGCCCACGGGGGGACAGGGCCACAGATACGCAGTATTTT. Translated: CASSPRGDRATDTQYF.

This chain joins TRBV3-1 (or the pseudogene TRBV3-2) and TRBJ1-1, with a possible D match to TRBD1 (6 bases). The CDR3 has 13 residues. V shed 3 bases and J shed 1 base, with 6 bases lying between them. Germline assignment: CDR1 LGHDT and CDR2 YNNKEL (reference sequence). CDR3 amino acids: CASSHRGNTEAFF. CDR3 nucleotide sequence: TGTGCCAGCAGCCACAGGGGGAACACTGAAGCTTTCTTT.

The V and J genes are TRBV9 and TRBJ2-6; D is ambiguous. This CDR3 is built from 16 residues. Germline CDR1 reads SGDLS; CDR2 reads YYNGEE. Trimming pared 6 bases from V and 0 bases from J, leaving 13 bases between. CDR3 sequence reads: CASNPYPSSGANVLTF. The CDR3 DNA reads TGTGCCAGCAACCCTTACCCCAGCTCTGGGGCCAACGTCCTGACTTTC.

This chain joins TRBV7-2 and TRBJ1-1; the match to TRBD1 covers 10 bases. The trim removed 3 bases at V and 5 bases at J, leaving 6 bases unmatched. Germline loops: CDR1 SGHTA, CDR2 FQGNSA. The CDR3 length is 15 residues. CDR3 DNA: TGTGCCAGCAGCTTGATGGGACAGGGGTTGACTGAAGCTTTCTTT. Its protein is CASSLMGQGLTEAFF.

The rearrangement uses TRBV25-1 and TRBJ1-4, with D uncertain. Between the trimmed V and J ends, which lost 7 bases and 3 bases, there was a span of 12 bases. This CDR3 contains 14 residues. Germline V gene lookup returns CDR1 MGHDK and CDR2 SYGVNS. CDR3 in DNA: TGTGCCAGCAATTTAAATGGGCCTAATGAAAAACTGTTTTTT. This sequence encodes CASNLNGPNEKLFF. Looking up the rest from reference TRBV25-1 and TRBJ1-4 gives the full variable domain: EADIYQTPRYLVIGTGKKITLECSQTMGHDKMYWYQQDPGMELHLIHYSYGVNSTEKGDLSSESTVSRIRTEHFPLTLESARPSHTSQYLCASNLNGPNEKLFFGSGTQLSVL.

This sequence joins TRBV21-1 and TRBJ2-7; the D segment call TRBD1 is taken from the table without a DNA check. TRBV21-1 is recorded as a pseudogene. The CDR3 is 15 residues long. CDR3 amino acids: CASSKAGTGAYEQYF. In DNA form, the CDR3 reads TGTGCCAGCAGCAAAGCCGGGACAGGGGCGTACGAGCAGTACTTC.

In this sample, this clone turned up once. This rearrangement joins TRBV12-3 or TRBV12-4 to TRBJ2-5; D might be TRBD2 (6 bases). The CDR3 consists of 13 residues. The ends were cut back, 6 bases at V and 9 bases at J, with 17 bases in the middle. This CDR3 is CASRGGKGMAQYF. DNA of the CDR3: TGTGCCAGCAGGGGGGGAAAGGGGATGGCCCAGTACTTC.

The CDR3: CASSPDSSSLGYTF. The CDR3 coding sequence is TGTGCCAGCAGCCCGGACAGCTCAAGCCTCGGCTACACCTTC. The chain carries TRBV7-9 and TRBJ1-2, with a possible D match to TRBD1 (6 bases). Germline V lookup: CDR1 SEHNR, CDR2 FQNEAQ (reference sequence). The CDR3 sequence is 14 residues long. Trimming pared 5 bases from V and 8 bases from J, leaving 18 bases between.

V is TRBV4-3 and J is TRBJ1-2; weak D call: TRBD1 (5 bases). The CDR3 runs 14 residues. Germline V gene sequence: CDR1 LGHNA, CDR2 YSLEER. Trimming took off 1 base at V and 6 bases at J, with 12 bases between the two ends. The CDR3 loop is CASSQGLWGDGYTF. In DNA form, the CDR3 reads TGCGCCAGCAGCCAAGGGCTTTGGGGGGATGGCTACACCTTC.

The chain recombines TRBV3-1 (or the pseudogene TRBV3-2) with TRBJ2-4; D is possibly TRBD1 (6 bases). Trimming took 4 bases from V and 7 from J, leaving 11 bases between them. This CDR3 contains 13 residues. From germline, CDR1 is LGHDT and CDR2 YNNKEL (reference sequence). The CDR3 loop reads CASSRGQLNIQYF. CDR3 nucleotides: TGTGCCAGCAGCCGCGGACAGTTGAACATTCAGTACTTC.

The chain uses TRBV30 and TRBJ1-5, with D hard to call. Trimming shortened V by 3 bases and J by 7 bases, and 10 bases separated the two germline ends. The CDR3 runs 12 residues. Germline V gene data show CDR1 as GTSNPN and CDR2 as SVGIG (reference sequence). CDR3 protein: CAWSEGGQPQHF. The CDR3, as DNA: TGTGCCTGGAGCGAGGGAGGCCAGCCCCAGCATTTT.